Following are 29 T cell receptor beta chains from one sample sequenced in a study of blood T cell repertoires in COVID-19. Clones were sequenced by immunoSEQ multiplex PCR, and TCRdb holds only the in-frame ones, with some missing. The sample holds over 150,000 clones; 75% to 90% are singletons and the top ten take approximately 8%. The specimen was peripheral blood. The source of these receptors is a woman in her seventies with COVID-19, enrolled during active disease.

The V and J genes are TRBV24-1 and TRBJ2-1; 12 bases map to TRBD2. This CDR3 comprises 15 residues. V was pared by 4 bases and J by 6 bases, with 3 bases of the junction left unmatched. Germline loops: CDR1 KGHDR, CDR2 SFDVKD. The CDR3, as DNA: TGTGCCACCAGTGAACTAGCGGGAGGCTTCAATGAGCAGTTCTTC. Translating gives CATSELAGGFNEQFF.

The chain recombines TRBV12-3 or TRBV12-4 with TRBJ2-3; 7 bases line up with TRBD2. The ends lost 3 bases at V and 7 bases at J; junction bases unmatched: 4. This CDR3 has 13 amino acids. CDR3 in DNA: TGTGCCAGCAGTTTGTCTAGCGGCAATACGCAGTATTTT. Translated, it gives CASSLSSGNTQYF.

As for this clone: Other DNA sequences in the sample encode the same CDR3. The rearrangement uses TRBV2 and TRBJ1-5; tentative D call: TRBD1 (5 bases). The V end lost 2 bases, the J end lost 4 bases, and 6 bases lay between the germline ends. The CDR3 is 13 amino acids. The germline V gene encodes CDR1 SNHLY and CDR2 FYNNEI. CDR3 residues: CASSEQGNQPQHF. CDR3 DNA sequence: TGTGCCAGCAGTGAACAGGGAAATCAGCCCCAGCATTTT.

V usage is TRBV28 and J usage is TRBJ1-4; D possibly corresponds to TRBD1 (5 bases). V was trimmed by 6 bases and J by 7 bases, leaving 18 bases between them. Per the germline V gene, CDR1 is MDHEN and CDR2 is SYDVKM. The length of the CDR3 is 15 residues. The DNA for the CDR3 is TGTGCCAGCAGCTCTTTTGGGGGGGAGCGTGAAAAACTGTTTTTT. Its protein is CASSSFGGEREKLFF.

The chain carries TRBV30 and TRBJ2-2; 9 nucleotides match TRBD1. The germline gives CDR1 GTSNPN, CDR2 SVGIG (reference sequence). V shed 1 base, J shed 4 bases, and the junction held 1 base outside the gene matches. The CDR3 is 14 residues long. In DNA, the CDR3 is TGTGCCTGGAGTGACAGGGGGCCCACCGGGGAGCTGTTTTTT. This sequence encodes CAWSDRGPTGELFF.

Here the CDR3 reads CASSLGLVAITDTQYF. The DNA of the CDR3 is TGTGCCAGCAGCTTAGGCCTAGTAGCTATCACAGATACGCAGTATTTT. The rearrangement uses TRBV13 and TRBJ2-3; D is ambiguous. This CDR3 region has 16 residues. In germline, CDR1 is PRHDT, CDR2 FYEKMQ (reference sequence). Between the trimmed V and J ends, which lost 0 bases and 2 bases, there was a span of 12 bases.

The rearrangement uses TRBV5-1 and TRBJ2-3; no clear D gene. This CDR3 spans 14 amino acids. Germline V gene lookup returns CDR1 SGHRS and CDR2 YFSETQ. V was shortened by 2 bases and J by 0 bases, with 7 bases between the two germline ends. The CDR3 region is CASSFEASTDTQYF. The CDR3 DNA sequence: TGCGCCAGCAGCTTCGAGGCCAGCACAGATACGCAGTATTTT.

This clone has more than one count but fewer than ten. This chain connects TRBV19 to TRBJ2-1; D gene ambiguous. The V end lost 5 bases, the J end lost 2 bases, and 13 bases lay between the germline ends. The CDR3 is made up of 15 amino acids. The germline V gene encodes CDR1 LNHDA and CDR2 SQIVND (reference sequence). CDR3 in amino acids: CASSFSSYTYNEQFF. CDR3 nucleotide sequence: TGTGCCAGTAGTTTCTCTTCATACACCTACAATGAGCAGTTCTTC.

J is TRBJ1-6 and V is TRBV9; TRBD1 is a possible D gene (5 bases). Per germline, CDR1 SGDLS and CDR2 YYNGEE. Trimming took 0 bases from V and 9 from J, leaving 16 bases between them. The CDR3 has 16 residues. CDR3 protein: CASSVGSGGVGSPLHF. The CDR3 nucleotides read TGTGCCAGCAGCGTAGGGAGCGGGGGAGTCGGTTCACCCCTCCACTTT.

The chain carries TRBV21-1 and TRBJ1-1. TRBV21-1 counts as a pseudogene. The CDR3 length is 14 residues. The CDR3 sequence: CASSKVGGFSEAFF. In DNA, the CDR3 is TGTGCCAGCAGCAAAGTCGGGGGATTCTCTGAAGCTTTCTTT.

This sequence joins TRBV29-1 and TRBJ2-1, with 10 bases that match TRBD2. The CDR3 consists of 14 residues. Germline CDR1 and CDR2: SQVTM and ANQGSEA. V lost 5 bases to trimming and J lost 7 bases; unmatched junction nucleotides: 8. CDR3 loop: CSVSQAGGGNEQFF. CDR3 bases: TGCAGCGTTTCCCAAGCGGGAGGGGGGAATGAGCAGTTCTTC.

This clone appeared a few times. This chain joins TRBV14 and TRBJ2-7; 7 bases map to TRBD1. The trim removed 3 bases at V and 6 bases at J, leaving 14 bases unmatched. Germline V gene lookup returns CDR1 SGHDN and CDR2 FVKESK. The CDR3 runs to 16 residues. In DNA, the CDR3 is TGTGCCAGCAGCCAGGCTTTTAGACAGGGTCGTCGCGAGCAGTACTTC. It specifies CASSQAFRQGRREQYF.

This clone appeared once. The J gene is TRBJ2-3, the V gene TRBV5-1; 7 bases line up with TRBD2. The CDR3 is 16 residues long. Unmatched junction bases numbered 8, after V lost 1 base and J lost 3 bases. From germline, CDR1 is SGHRS and CDR2 YFSETQ. The CDR3 protein is CASSLLVAGATDTQYF. Here the CDR3 DNA reads TGCGCCAGCAGCTTGCTTGTGGCGGGAGCAACAGATACGCAGTATTTT. Complete variable domain (other parts from reference TRBV5-1 and TRBJ2-3): KAGVTQTPRYLIKTRGQQVTLSCSPISGHRSVSWYQQTPGQGLQFLFEYFSETQRNKGNFPGRFSGRQFSNSRSEMNVSTLELGDSALYLCASSLLVAGATDTQYFGPGTRLTVL.

The chain joins TRBV28 to TRBJ1-1, with D possibly TRBD1 on 5 matching bases. V lost 7 bases and J lost 8, with 17 bases in between. The CDR3 has 13 amino acids. Germline lookup yields CDR1 MDHEN and CDR2 SYDVKM. DNA for the CDR3: TGTGCCAGCATTGGAGGGGTTGTTAGGGAAGCTTTCTTT. Its translation: CASIGGVVREAFF.

V usage is TRBV7-9 and J usage is TRBJ1-5; D is unresolved. This CDR3 is built from 14 residues. Germline CDR1 is SEHNR and CDR2 is FQNEAQ (reference sequence). Trimming stripped 4 bases from V and 0 bases from J, with 7 bases between. Here the CDR3 DNA reads TGTGCCAGCAGCTCGAGGGCTAGCAATCAGCCCCAGCATTTT. Its translation: CASSSRASNQPQHF.

This chain links TRBV6-5 with TRBJ2-7; D is possibly TRBD1 (6 bases). The length of the CDR3 is 13 residues. Trimming stripped 5 bases from V and 5 bases from J, with 13 bases between. CDR1 MNHEY and CDR2 SVGAGI come from the germline V gene. The CDR3 region is CASSPYRANEQYF. CDR3 nucleotide sequence: TGTGCCAGCAGTCCCTACAGGGCGAACGAGCAGTACTTC.

Note on this clone: At the DNA level, this CDR3 is encoded by other sequences in the same sample as well. The V gene is TRBV27, the J gene TRBJ2-1; 7 nucleotides align to TRBD2. This CDR3 contains 12 residues. Germline V gives CDR1 MNHEY, CDR2 SMNVEV (reference sequence). The V and J ends lost 3 bases and 7 bases, in that order; junction bases with no gene match: 0. The DNA of the CDR3 is TGTGCCAGCAGTTTGGGAGGGAATGAGCAGTTCTTC. The encoded protein is CASSLGGNEQFF.

This rearrangement joins TRBV7-2 to TRBJ2-2; 11 positions match TRBD1. V gave up 4 bases and J gave up 5 bases; unmatched junction bases: 3. In germline, CDR1 is SGHTA, CDR2 FQGNSA. The CDR3 covers 15 residues. CDR3 amino acids: CASSSDRGRTGELFF. The CDR3 bases are TGTGCCAGCAGCTCGGACAGGGGGCGTACCGGGGAGCTGTTTTTT.

V and J are TRBV7-8 and TRBJ2-5; 9 positions agree with TRBD2. The germline CDR1 and CDR2 sequences are SGHVS and FQNEAQ. The V segment lost 1 base and the J segment 5 bases; nucleotides outside the gene matches: 8. The CDR3 has 16 amino acids. The CDR3 loop is CASSLEGAGGRETQYF. As DNA, the CDR3 is TGTGCCAGCAGCTTAGAAGGAGCGGGAGGTCGGGAGACCCAGTACTTC.

This clone came up a few times. The chain joins TRBV30 to TRBJ2-4; D call uncertain. This CDR3 has 13 amino acids. Germline V gene lookup returns CDR1 GTSNPN and CDR2 SVGIG (reference sequence). The V end was cut by 5 bases, the J end by 3 bases, with 11 bases between. CDR3 protein: CAWSRDHKNIQYF. Here the CDR3 DNA reads TGTGCCTGGTCCCGCGATCACAAAAACATTCAGTACTTC.

The chain carries TRBV12-3 or TRBV12-4 and TRBJ2-3, with no clear D. The CDR3 is 10 residues long. Trimming stripped 6 bases from V and 7 bases from J, with 5 bases between. The CDR3 nucleotides are TGTGCCAGCAGCTTTAATACGCAGTATTTT. Translated, it gives CASSFNTQYF.

The CDR3 region has the DNA TGTGCCAGCAGCCCCTGGACTAGCGGCTCAGATACGCAGTATTTT. Translation: CASSPWTSGSDTQYF. The V and J genes are TRBV6-6 and TRBJ2-3, with 10 bases lining up with TRBD2. In germline, CDR1 is MNHNY, CDR2 SVGAGI (reference sequence). The CDR3 has 15 residues. V lost 6 bases to trimming and J lost 4 bases; unmatched junction nucleotides: 7.

V usage is TRBV7-9 and J usage is TRBJ2-3; 8 nucleotides line up with TRBD2. CDR1 SEHNR and CDR2 FQNEAQ come from the germline V gene (reference sequence). The CDR3 is made up of 16 amino acids. Trimming cost V 5 bases and J 0 bases; bases outside gene matches: 7. This CDR3 reads CASSQGVAGSTDTQYF. The CDR3 bases are TGTGCCAGCAGCCAAGGGGTAGCGGGGAGCACAGATACGCAGTATTTT.

V gene TRBV7-2 combines with J gene TRBJ2-7, with 7 bases that match TRBD1. This CDR3 spans 14 amino acids. V gave up 3 bases and J gave up 6 bases; unmatched junction bases: 8. Germline V gives CDR1 SGHTA, CDR2 FQGNSA. As DNA, the CDR3 is TGTGCCAGCAGCTTTGGGGACAGCAGGGCCGAGCAGTACTTC. Its protein is CASSFGDSRAEQYF.

V is TRBV27 and J is TRBJ2-7, with 7 positions matching TRBD1. V shed 2 bases and J 2 bases; nucleotides not matched to a gene: 3. The CDR3 contains 14 residues. Germline values: CDR1 MNHEY, CDR2 SMNVEV (reference sequence). The CDR3 nucleotides read TGTGCCAGCAGTTTAGGGGACAGCACCTACGAGCAGTACTTC. Amino acids: CASSLGDSTYEQYF.

The chain employs TRBV10-1 and TRBJ2-7, with 7 bases matching TRBD2. In germline, CDR1 is WNHNN, CDR2 SYGVQD (reference sequence). V lost 2 bases and J lost 4; bases outside the gene matches: 5. CDR3 length: 14 residues. The CDR3 here is CASSEASGGYEQYF. CDR3 coding DNA: TGCGCCAGCAGTGAGGCTAGCGGAGGGTACGAGCAGTACTTC.

CDR3 in DNA: TGTGCCAGCAGCCTGAGGACTAGTCGGGCCACCGGGGAGCTGTTTTTT. Protein sequence: CASSLRTSRATGELFF. This rearrangement joins TRBV3-1 (or the pseudogene TRBV3-2) to TRBJ2-2; TRBD2 aligns across 7 bases. J was trimmed by 4 bases and V by 4 bases; bases with no gene match: 9. This CDR3 spans 16 amino acids. Per germline, CDR1 LGHDT and CDR2 YNNKEL (reference sequence).

J is TRBJ2-7 and V is TRBV5-1; D might be TRBD1 (6 bases). V lost 4 bases and J 7 bases, leaving 9 bases between the germline ends. The CDR3 has 11 residues. From germline, CDR1 is SGHRS and CDR2 YFSETQ. CDR3 nucleotides: TGCGCCAGCAGCACCAGGGGAGAGCAGTACTTC. The encoded protein is CASSTRGEQYF.

This chain uses TRBV12-5 with TRBJ1-1, with D unclear. Germline assignment: CDR1 LGHNT and CDR2 FRNRAP. Trimming removed 1 base at V and 4 bases at J, with 7 bases between. The CDR3 has 13 residues. CDR3 nucleotide sequence: TGTGCTAGTGGTTTGGGCGGAGTCACTGAAGCTTTCTTT. It encodes CASGLGGVTEAFF.